These 16 T cell receptor beta chains share one sample of origin, sequenced in a study of blood T cell repertoires in COVID-19. TCRdb keeps only in-frame clones here, not all; method: immunoSEQ multiplex PCR. The sample contains 200,000 or so clones, about 80% of which appear only once. What was sequenced was peripheral blood. The origin of the receptors is a woman aged 60 to 75 with acute or convalescent COVID-19.

The chain recombines TRBV15 with TRBJ1-4; D might be TRBD1 (6 bases). Germline CDR1 and CDR2: LNHNV and YYDKDF (reference sequence). V was shortened by 5 bases and J by 5 bases, with 12 bases between the two germline ends. The CDR3 length is 14 residues. The chain's CDR3 is CATSPRQVNEKLFF. The CDR3 DNA sequence: TGTGCCACCAGCCCACGACAGGTCAATGAAAAACTGTTTTTT.

In this sample, this clone turned up once. V and J are TRBV7-9 and TRBJ1-3; D is possibly TRBD1 (5 bases). The germline gives CDR1 SEHNR, CDR2 FQNEAQ (reference sequence). The CDR3 is 18 residues long. V lost 6 bases and J 1 base, leaving 22 bases between the germline ends. The CDR3 region has the DNA TGTGCCAGCAGTGACCGCGGACAAACCCTTACTTCTGGAAACACCATATATTTT. Translated: CASSDRGQTLTSGNTIYF.

This clone was observed a handful of times. The rearrangement links TRBV6-5 to TRBJ1-1; D possibly corresponds to TRBD1 (5 bases). CDR1 and CDR2 (germline): MNHEY, SVGAGI. The V gene lost 1 base and the J gene lost 1 base, with 7 bases spanning the gap. This CDR3 has 14 residues. This chain's CDR3 is CASSYYGGNTEAFF. The CDR3 bases are TGTGCCAGCAGTTACTACGGGGGGAACACTGAAGCTTTCTTT.

The J gene is TRBJ2-7, the V gene TRBV7-2; maybe TRBD1 (5 bases). CDR3 length: 13 residues. Germline V gene data show CDR1 as SGHTA and CDR2 as FQGNSA. V lost 5 bases and J 6 bases, leaving 14 bases between the germline ends. The CDR3 DNA follows: TGTGCCAGCAGCCCGCACAGGCTGGGCGAGCAGTACTTC. Protein product: CASSPHRLGEQYF. The full variable domain, its missing parts supplied by reference TRBV7-2 and TRBJ2-7, is GAGVSQSPSNKVTEKGKDVELRCDPISGHTALYWYRQSLGQGLEFLIYFQGNSAPDKSGLPSDRFSAERTGGSVSTLTIQRTQQEDSAVYLCASSPHRLGEQYFGPGTRLTVT.

The V call is TRBV19, the J call TRBJ2-7, with 8 bases lining up with TRBD1. V dropped 6 bases and J dropped 3; count of bases not matched to a gene: 4. Germline V lookup: CDR1 LNHDA, CDR2 SQIVND (reference sequence). The CDR3 loop spans 13 amino acids. The chain's CDR3 is CASRGQGNYEQYF. CDR3 in DNA: TGTGCCAGTAGAGGACAGGGCAACTACGAGCAGTACTTC.

The rearrangement uses TRBV19 and TRBJ2-5; 8 bases line up with TRBD2. Germline CDR1 reads LNHDA; CDR2 reads SQIVND (reference sequence). The CDR3 totals 15 residues. The J segment lost 5 bases and the V segment lost 6 bases, leaving 11 bases of the junction unmatched. The CDR3 spells CASRPSAGAGETQYF. The CDR3 nucleotides read TGTGCCAGTAGACCCTCAGCGGGGGCCGGGGAGACCCAGTACTTC.

V usage is TRBV5-1 and J usage is TRBJ1-1, with D tentatively TRBD1 (5 bases). The CDR3 contains 14 residues. Germline V CDR1 and CDR2: SGHRS, YFSETQ. The V end was cut by 5 bases, the J end by 1 base, with 12 bases between. The CDR3 sequence is CASRRDWGNTEAFF. The CDR3 coding sequence is TGCGCCAGCAGAAGGGACTGGGGGAACACTGAAGCTTTCTTT.

The chain recombines TRBV6-5 with TRBJ1-1; 8 nucleotides match TRBD1. This CDR3 has 15 amino acids. Germline V gene lookup returns CDR1 MNHEY and CDR2 SVGAGI. With 4 bases clipped from V and 0 bases from J, the junction kept 4 bases outside the gene matches. The DNA for the CDR3 is TGTGCCAGCAGTTTAACAGGGGGGCTGAACACTGAAGCTTTCTTT. Its protein product is CASSLTGGLNTEAFF.

The chain recombines TRBV7-2 with TRBJ1-2; 7 bases are a match to TRBD1. Germline V gives CDR1 SGHTA, CDR2 FQGNSA. The trim removed 2 bases at V and 3 bases at J, leaving 6 bases unmatched. The CDR3 has 15 amino acids. In nucleotides, the CDR3 is TGTGCCAGCAGCTTATCCGCAGGGGGTGACTATGGCTACACCTTC. Its protein product is CASSLSAGGDYGYTF.

This chain links TRBV5-4 with TRBJ1-1; D unclear. V was shortened by 5 bases and J by 1 base, with 6 bases between the two germline ends. CDR1 is SGHNT and CDR2 is YYREEE in the germline V gene (reference sequence). There are 12 residues in the CDR3. The CDR3 region has the DNA TGTGCCAGCAGTGGGCCGAACACTGAAGCTTTCTTT. Amino acid sequence: CASSGPNTEAFF.

This clone was recorded a few times. CDR3 DNA: TGTGCCAGCAGCGCACTAGCGGGGGGCTACAATGAGCAGTTCTTC. Its protein is CASSALAGGYNEQFF. The V and J genes are TRBV11-3 and TRBJ2-1; 12 positions agree with TRBD2. Germline CDR1 reads SGHNT; CDR2 reads YENEEA. Trimming at V came to 5 bases and at J to 3 bases, leaving 2 bases not matched to a gene. The CDR3 spans 15 residues.

The chain uses TRBV2 and TRBJ1-1; TRBD1 matches at 9 bases. The CDR3 is made up of 12 amino acids. CDR1 SNHLY and CDR2 FYNNEI come from the germline V gene. Trimming removed 6 bases from V and 10 bases from J; junction bases left unmatched: 6. The CDR3: CASSYLTGGAFF. The DNA of the CDR3 is TGTGCCAGCAGCTACTTGACAGGGGGAGCTTTCTTT. The complete variable domain, with remaining parts taken from reference TRBV2 and TRBJ1-1, reads EPEVTQTPSHQVTQMGQEVILRCVPISNHLYFYWYRQILGQKVEFLVSFYNNEISEKSEIFDDQFSVERPDGSNFTLKIRSTKLEDSAMYFCASSYLTGGAFFGQGTRLTVV.

V usage is TRBV6-1 and J usage is TRBJ1-2, with D unclear. Germline-derived CDR1 and CDR2 are MNHNS and SASEGT. The CDR3 covers 13 residues. V lost 3 bases, J lost 5 bases, and 10 bases lay in between. The CDR3 region has the DNA TGTGCCAGCAGTGAGGGCAGCTTTTATGGCTACACCTTC. It encodes CASSEGSFYGYTF.

The rearrangement links TRBV7-9 to TRBJ2-5, with 9 bases lining up with TRBD1. Trimming took 3 bases from V and 0 from J; bases not matched to a gene: 8. Germline CDR1 and CDR2: SEHNR and FQNEAQ (reference sequence). The CDR3 has 17 amino acids. The DNA for the CDR3 is TGTGCCAGCAGCTTGAGGGACAGGGATCAGTACCAAGAGACCCAGTACTTC. Amino acid sequence: CASSLRDRDQYQETQYF. Supplemented by reference TRBV7-9 and TRBJ2-5, the full variable domain reads DTGVSQNPRHKITKRGQNVTFRCDPISEHNRLYWYRQTLGQGPEFLTYFQNEAQLEKSRLLSDRFSAERPKGSFSTLEIQRTEQGDSAMYLCASSLRDRDQYQETQYFGPGTRLLVL.

Remarks on this clone: Within the sample, other DNA sequences also encode this same CDR3. This rearrangement joins TRBV18 to TRBJ1-1; 12 bases align to TRBD1. The germline V gene encodes CDR1 KGHSH and CDR2 LQKENI. The CDR3 totals 15 residues. Trimming cost V 3 bases and J 2 bases; bases outside gene matches: 1. The CDR3 loop is CASSPGQGANTEAFF. The CDR3, as DNA: TGTGCCAGCTCACCGGGACAGGGGGCAAACACTGAAGCTTTCTTT.

V is TRBV14 and J is TRBJ2-7; D may be TRBD1 (5 bases). CDR1 is SGHDN, CDR2 FVKESK, per germline. The V gene lost 0 bases and the J gene lost 3 bases, with 12 bases spanning the gap. This CDR3 region has 15 residues. Written as DNA, the CDR3 is TGTGCCAGCAGCCAAGATTTGGTGACAGACTACGAGCAGTACTTC. It codes for CASSQDLVTDYEQYF.